The 9 T cell receptor beta chains listed next were all sequenced from one sample in a study of OX40 agonist ivuxolimab in advanced cancers. Generated by immunoSEQ multiplex PCR, the TCRdb table keeps only in-frame clones and is missing some. Seen here are tens of thousands of clones, more than 65% observed once, and the top ten hold about 14%. The input for sequencing was CD4+ or CD8+ T cells sorted from blood, taken in a trial of the OX40 agonist ivuxolimab. These receptors were obtained from an adult with an advanced solid tumor such as melanoma, head and neck, liver or kidney cancer.

The chain joins TRBV5-1 to TRBJ2-1; 7 bases fit TRBD2. The CDR3 covers 16 residues. CDR1 and CDR2 (germline): SGHRS, YFSETQ. The V segment lost 2 bases and the J segment 3 bases; nucleotides outside the gene matches: 8. The CDR3 nucleotides read TGCGCCAGCAGCTTAACTAGGGGAGGGAACTACAATGAGCAGTTCTTC. This translates into CASSLTRGGNYNEQFF.

The genes are TRBV5-6 and TRBJ2-7, with a weak D call TRBD2 (6 bases). The V end lost 1 base, the J end lost 1 base, and 12 bases lay between the germline ends. CDR1 is SGHDT and CDR2 is YYEEEE in the germline V gene. The CDR3 runs to 15 residues. As DNA, the CDR3 is TGTGCCAGCAGCTTGTCCGGGACTGGATCCTACGAGCAGTACTTC. Encoded protein: CASSLSGTGSYEQYF.

The chain couples TRBV5-1 to TRBJ2-3; the match to TRBD2 covers 15 bases. Germline trimming cut 4 bases from V and 6 bases from J; bases unmatched to any gene: 9. The CDR3 runs to 17 residues. The germline V gene has CDR1 SGHRS and CDR2 YFSETQ. CDR3 nucleotides: TGCGCCAGCAGCAGGGGACTAGCGGGAGGACCGAGGGATACGCAGTATTTT. This gives the protein CASSRGLAGGPRDTQYF.

This clone was observed a few times. This chain uses TRBV5-4 with TRBJ2-1; D not resolved. The CDR3 is 13 residues long. CDR1 and CDR2 (germline): SGHNT, YYREEE (reference sequence). Between the trimmed V and J ends, which lost 4 bases and 5 bases, there was a span of 10 bases. The CDR3 region is CASSPTLNNEQFF. CDR3 DNA sequence: TGTGCCAGCAGCCCCACCCTCAACAATGAGCAGTTCTTC.

The CDR3 DNA follows: TGTGCCAGCAGTTTGACAGATACGCAGTATTTT. It encodes CASSLTDTQYF. The V gene is TRBV6-1, the J gene TRBJ2-3; D gene ambiguous. The CDR3 runs 11 residues. Germline V lookup: CDR1 MNHNS, CDR2 SASEGT. V was pared by 5 bases and J by 3 bases, with 3 bases between.

About this clone: Other DNA variants within this sample encode the same CDR3. The CDR3, as DNA: TGCGCCAGCAGCTTGGGGGGGACAGATACGCAGTATTTT. Its translation: CASSLGGTDTQYF. The J gene is TRBJ2-3, the V gene TRBV5-1; D assignment may be TRBD1 or TRBD2 (5 bases each). Trimming cost V 0 bases and J 3 bases, with 5 bases left between them. Germline values: CDR1 SGHRS, CDR2 YFSETQ. The CDR3 is 13 residues long.

V is TRBV7-9 and J is TRBJ2-5; TRBD2 agrees at 13 bases. Germline lookup yields CDR1 SEHNR and CDR2 FQNEAQ (reference sequence). CDR3 length: 15 amino acids. V gave up 5 bases and J gave up 7 bases; unmatched junction bases: 7. Written as DNA, the CDR3 is TGTGCCAGCAGCCGTGGGACTAGCGGGACAGGGACCCAGTACTTC. This encodes CASSRGTSGTGTQYF. The full variable domain, completed using reference TRBV7-9 and TRBJ2-5, is DTGVSQNPRHKITKRGQNVTFRCDPISEHNRLYWYRQTLGQGPEFLTYFQNEAQLEKSRLLSDRFSAERPKGSFSTLEIQRTEQGDSAMYLCASSRGTSGTGTQYFGPGTRLLVL.

This clone was detected once. The V and J genes are TRBV5-6 and TRBJ2-3; 9 bases line up with TRBD1. V was pared by 4 bases and J by 10 bases, with 13 bases of the junction left unmatched. Per the germline V gene, CDR1 is SGHDT and CDR2 is YYEEEE. This CDR3 has 15 residues. The CDR3 reads CASSHRGQGLAAQYF. The CDR3 bases are TGTGCCAGCAGCCACCGGGGACAGGGCTTGGCAGCGCAGTATTTT.

The genes are TRBV7-3 and TRBJ2-3; a possible D gene is TRBD2 (6 bases). Trimming stripped 1 base from V and 2 bases from J, with 10 bases between. Germline loops: CDR1 SGHTA, CDR2 FQGTGA. The CDR3 is 15 amino acids. The CDR3 DNA follows: TGTGCCAGCAGCTTAATGGGACTTTTCACAGATACGCAGTATTTT. It is translated as CASSLMGLFTDTQYF.